This T cell receptor beta chain is drawn from a study of response to subunit inactivated influenza vaccine listed by TCRdb under 2018. General notes on the study: Deep quantitative T cell receptor repertoire profiling was used in the study to track responses to a trivalent subunit inactivated influenza vaccine. General findings and caveats noted by the study authors: According to the authors, only a limited number of new T cells may be recruited by each seasonal influenza vaccination.

The method was RT-PCR. The data were produced on an Illumina HiSeq 2500. TCRdb cleaned the public reads at Q25 with fastp, built clones with MiXCR and kept in-frame beta chains. Duplicate CDR3 protein sequences are folded into a single record with the most common DNA and genes. The sample data list 500,000 to 600,000 distinct CDR3 sequences, and approximately 17% of these were observed just once. Less than 4% of the sample is taken by the ten largest. This clonotype was seen a few times. The clone's antigen remains unknown. Base quality data are lacking; no much larger clone is found one base away. A distance of 14 bases separates the germline ends of V and J, which lose 3 bases and 6 bases respectively. The germline V gene supplies CDR1 SGHTA and CDR2 FQGTGA. From the cysteine up to the phenylalanine, the CDR3 has a length of 15 residues. Only the CDR3 region is kept as DNA, spanning 45 bases read in frame from base 1.

The chain links TRBV7-3 with TRBJ2-2; the best D guess is TRBD2, with 7 bases matching. The sequence was obtained from a man aged 50 to 69 who received an inactivated influenza vaccine. Donor details come from another sample of the same person, matched by shared clones. Here the sequenced sample was CD4+ T cells sorted from PBMCs, taken roughly 24 months after vaccination. The CDR3 region has the sequence CASSLYGGGAGELFF. The DNA sequence is TGTGCCAGCAGCTTGTATGGAGGGGGGGCCGGGGAGCTGTTTTTT.